The T cell receptor beta chain under discussion was sequenced for a study of blood T cell repertoires in COVID-19. Some clones are missing from TCRdb's copy, which holds only in-frame ones; the method was immunoSEQ multiplex PCR. Of 400,000 or so clones listed, 80% to 95% are singletons. The clonotype was recovered from a man aged 18 to 30 who had recovered from COVID-19. The specimen was PBMCs or T cells enriched from blood (not recorded which).

The CDR3 is CASRLIPGQGIETQYF. The CDR3 DNA follows: TGTGCCAGCAGACTTATACCGGGACAGGGCATTGAGACCCAGTACTTC. The chain employs TRBV7-8 and TRBJ2-5; the match to TRBD1 covers 9 bases. Trimming at V came to 6 bases and at J to 5 bases, leaving 13 bases not matched to a gene. The germline gives CDR1 SGHVS, CDR2 FQNEAQ. The CDR3 runs to 16 residues. Supplemented by reference TRBV7-8 and TRBJ2-5, the full variable domain reads GAGVSQSPRYKVAKRGQDVALRCDPISGHVSLFWYQQALGQGPEFLTYFQNEAQLDKSGLPSDRFFAERPEGSVSTLKIQRTQQEDSAVYLCASRLIPGQGIETQYFGPGTRLLVL.